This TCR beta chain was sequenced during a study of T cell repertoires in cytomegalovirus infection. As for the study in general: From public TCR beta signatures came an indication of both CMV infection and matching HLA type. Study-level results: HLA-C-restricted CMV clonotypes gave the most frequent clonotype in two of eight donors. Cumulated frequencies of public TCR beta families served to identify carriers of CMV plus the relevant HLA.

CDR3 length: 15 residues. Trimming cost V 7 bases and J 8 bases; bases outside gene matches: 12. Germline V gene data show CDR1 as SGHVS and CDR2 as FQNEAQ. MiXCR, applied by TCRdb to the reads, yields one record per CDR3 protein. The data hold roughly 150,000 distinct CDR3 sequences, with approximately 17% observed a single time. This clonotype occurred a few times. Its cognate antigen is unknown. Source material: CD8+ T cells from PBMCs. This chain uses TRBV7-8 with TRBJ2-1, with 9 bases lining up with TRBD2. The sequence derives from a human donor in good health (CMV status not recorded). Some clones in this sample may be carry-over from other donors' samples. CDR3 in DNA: TGTGCCAGCACCACCGGGACTAGCCCCAAGGATGAGCAGTTCTTC. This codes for CASTTGTSPKDEQFF.